The 25 T cell receptor beta chains below all came from one sample that was sequenced in a study of blood T cell repertoires in COVID-19 (dated by TCRdb to the early 2020s). The receptor library was made with the immunoSEQ multiplex PCR assay. TCRdb limited this immuneACCESS table to in-frame rearrangements with V and J called. A share of clones is missing; checked studies link under half to unresolved V genes, and the rest is unexplained. Recorded for this sample are over 60,000 clones; 85% of them occurred a single time. Around 40% of the sample is held by the ten biggest clonotypes. The specimen sequenced was peripheral blood. The receptors stem from a woman older than 75 with active or convalescent COVID-19.

The rearrangement joins TRBV30 to TRBJ2-5; D may be TRBD1 (5 bases). The CDR3 spans 13 residues. Germline-derived CDR1 and CDR2 are GTSNPN and SVGIG (reference sequence). V was shortened by 2 bases and J by 2 bases, with 9 bases between the two germline ends. CDR3 protein: CAWSRDSQETQYF. The CDR3 DNA reads TGTGCCTGGAGTCGTGACAGTCAAGAGACCCAGTACTTC. The full variable domain, with the rest looked up from reference TRBV30 and TRBJ2-5, is SQTIHQWPATLVQPVGSPLSLECTVEGTSNPNLYWYRQAAGRGLQLLFYSVGIGQISSEVPQNLSASRPQDRQFILSSKKLLLSDSGFYLCAWSRDSQETQYFGPGTRLLVL.

The chain has TRBV7-2 and TRBJ1-5, with TRBD1 identical over 7 bases. Per the germline V gene, CDR1 is SGHTA and CDR2 is FQGNSA. Trimming cost V 1 base and J 7 bases; bases outside gene matches: 4. CDR3 length equals 14 residues. Here the CDR3 reads CASSLGGGSQPQHF. CDR3 nucleotide sequence: TGTGCCAGCAGCTTAGGAGGGGGCTCCCAGCCCCAGCATTTT. Supplemented by reference TRBV7-2 and TRBJ1-5, the full variable domain reads GAGVSQSPSNKVTEKGKDVELRCDPISGHTALYWYRQSLGQGLEFLIYFQGNSAPDKSGLPSDRFSAERTGGSVSTLTIQRTQQEDSAVYLCASSLGGGSQPQHFGDGTRLSIL.

This rearrangement joins TRBV3-1 (or the pseudogene TRBV3-2) to TRBJ2-7, with D perhaps TRBD1 (6 bases). This CDR3 comprises 15 residues. Trimming took off 5 bases at V and 3 bases at J, with 17 bases between the two ends. Germline loops: CDR1 LGHDT, CDR2 YNNKEL (reference sequence). CDR3 bases: TGTGCCAGCAGCTCCTGGACAGATACTAACTACGAGCAGTACTTC. It translates to CASSSWTDTNYEQYF.

This sequence joins TRBV28 and TRBJ2-2, with D hard to call. This CDR3 comprises 17 residues. Germline V lookup: CDR1 MDHEN, CDR2 SYDVKM. V lost 5 bases, J lost 0 bases, and 16 bases lay in between. The CDR3 DNA reads TGTGCCAGCAGTCTCCAAACAGCAGCTGCGAACACCGGGGAGCTGTTTTTT. Translating gives CASSLQTAAANTGELFF.

The rearrangement joins TRBV7-8 to TRBJ2-3; D is perhaps TRBD2 (5 bases). The germline gives CDR1 SGHVS, CDR2 FQNEAQ. The CDR3 is 14 amino acids. V dropped 4 bases and J dropped 2 bases, with 10 bases sitting between them. The CDR3 reads CASSSWRLTDTQYF. In DNA form, the CDR3 reads TGTGCCAGCAGCTCGTGGAGGCTCACAGATACGCAGTATTTT.

The chain joins TRBV4-1 to TRBJ1-5; TRBD1 is a possible D gene (5 bases). The CDR3 runs to 16 residues. CDR1 is MGHRA and CDR2 is YSYEKL in the germline V gene. Trimming stripped 0 bases from V and 6 bases from J, with 15 bases between. CDR3: CASSQDGSQASQPQHF. The CDR3 coding sequence is TGCGCCAGCAGCCAAGATGGGTCACAGGCGAGTCAGCCCCAGCATTTT.

This chain links TRBV7-2 with TRBJ1-1; D possibly corresponds to TRBD1 (5 bases). V was shortened by 8 bases and J by 1 base, with 14 bases between the two germline ends. Per germline, CDR1 SGHTA and CDR2 FQGNSA. The CDR3 runs 14 residues. The CDR3 loop is CASSPQGRNTEAFF. For the CDR3, the DNA is TGTGCCAGCTCCCCGCAGGGTCGGAACACTGAAGCTTTCTTT. Drawing the rest from reference TRBV7-2 and TRBJ1-1, the complete variable domain is GAGVSQSPSNKVTEKGKDVELRCDPISGHTALYWYRQSLGQGLEFLIYFQGNSAPDKSGLPSDRFSAERTGGSVSTLTIQRTQQEDSAVYLCASSPQGRNTEAFFGQGTRLTVV.

CDR3 sequence reads: CASSEEGANSPLHF. The CDR3 bases are TGTGCCAGCAGTGAGGAGGGAGCAAATTCACCCCTCCACTTT. The V call is TRBV6-4, the J call TRBJ1-6; D uncertain. The CDR3 loop spans 14 amino acids. V dropped 3 bases and J dropped 7 bases, with 10 bases sitting between them. Germline CDR1 and CDR2: MRHNA and SNTAGT.

This chain joins TRBV7-9 and TRBJ2-5; 10 bases are shared with TRBD2. This CDR3 is built from 16 residues. Per the germline V gene, CDR1 is SEHNR and CDR2 is FQNEAQ (reference sequence). V was pared by 5 bases and J by 0 bases, with 6 bases of the junction left unmatched. CDR3 protein: CASSTYSGGYQETQYF. The CDR3 DNA reads TGTGCCAGCAGCACCTATAGCGGGGGGTACCAAGAGACCCAGTACTTC.

CDR3 coding DNA: TGTGCCAGCAGCTCTGCCGGACAGGTCATGAACACTGAAGCTTTCTTT. This translates into CASSSAGQVMNTEAFF. The chain couples TRBV5-4 to TRBJ1-1; the match to TRBD1 covers 7 bases. The V segment lost 3 bases and the J segment 0 bases; nucleotides outside the gene matches: 8. CDR3 length: 16 amino acids. Germline assignment: CDR1 SGHNT and CDR2 YYREEE (reference sequence).

The sample holds one count of this clone. V and J are TRBV9 and TRBJ2-5; weak D call: TRBD2 (6 bases). CDR1 and CDR2 (germline): SGDLS, YYNGEE. This CDR3 region has 12 residues. Trimming removed 5 bases from V and 5 bases from J, with 10 bases in between. CDR3 coding DNA: TGTGCCAGCAGTCCGGGACTCGAGACCCAGTACTTC. Its protein product is CASSPGLETQYF.

This clone has a handful of counts. The chain uses TRBV7-9 and TRBJ1-4; D is ambiguous. V shed 6 bases and J shed 8 bases, with 19 bases lying between them. Germline lookup yields CDR1 SEHNR and CDR2 FQNEAQ (reference sequence). CDR3 size: 15 residues. The DNA for the CDR3 is TGTGCCAGCAGTATTCACAGCGGAGAGTGGGAAAAACTGTTTTTT. Encoded protein: CASSIHSGEWEKLFF.

The chain joins TRBV7-2 to TRBJ1-2; 12 bases line up with TRBD1. This CDR3 is 15 amino acids long. With V trimmed by 3 bases and J by 8 bases, 7 bases remained unmatched. The germline CDR1 and CDR2 sequences are SGHTA and FQGNSA. CDR3 sequence: CASSLTGTGGTGYTF. DNA for the CDR3: TGTGCCAGCAGCTTGACCGGGACAGGGGGCACCGGCTACACCTTC.

This chain links TRBV5-4 with TRBJ1-6; D unresolved. Germline values: CDR1 SGHNT, CDR2 YYREEE (reference sequence). The CDR3 covers 14 residues. V was cut by 0 bases and J by 10 bases, with 11 bases left in between. The CDR3 reads CASSLEGGISPLHF. CDR3 DNA: TGTGCCAGCAGCTTGGAGGGAGGGATCTCACCCCTCCACTTT.

The rearrangement links TRBV5-6 to TRBJ2-5; weak D call: TRBD2 (7 bases). The germline V gene has CDR1 SGHDT and CDR2 YYEEEE. Trimming pared 1 base from V and 6 bases from J, leaving 19 bases between. The CDR3 consists of 16 residues. The DNA of the CDR3 is TGTGCCAGCAGCTTGAGGGGGGGCCACAGGGCAAAGACCCAGTACTTC. Encoded protein: CASSLRGGHRAKTQYF.

This clone has only one observation. The chain couples TRBV7-9 to TRBJ1-2; D gene ambiguous. CDR1 and CDR2 from the germline V gene are SEHNR and FQNEAQ (reference sequence). The CDR3 contains 16 residues. V lost 6 bases and J 3 bases, leaving 20 bases between the germline ends. As DNA, the CDR3 is TGTGCCAGCAGACCCCCGGCAGGAGGGCTTGACTATGGCTACACCTTC. Its protein is CASRPPAGGLDYGYTF. The whole variable domain, filled in from reference TRBV7-9 and TRBJ1-2, reads DTGVSQNPRHKITKRGQNVTFRCDPISEHNRLYWYRQTLGQGPEFLTYFQNEAQLEKSRLLSDRFSAERPKGSFSTLEIQRTEQGDSAMYLCASRPPAGGLDYGYTFGSGTRLTVV.

The gene calls are TRBV5-6 and TRBJ2-5; TRBD1 agrees at 9 bases. The CDR3 contains 15 residues. J lost 1 base, V lost 7 bases, and 8 bases had no gene match. CDR1 and CDR2 (germline): SGHDT, YYEEEE. The CDR3 loop is CASHETGGPQETQYF. CDR3 coding DNA: TGTGCCAGCCATGAAACAGGGGGCCCCCAAGAGACCCAGTACTTC.

The sample holds a few counts of this clone. The chain employs TRBV12-2 and TRBJ2-6; the table gives TRBD1 as D, unverified against the DNA. TRBV12-2 is a listed pseudogene. The CDR3 has 17 amino acids. CDR3 DNA sequence: TGTGCACTTGGACAGGCGACCCGTTCCTCTGGGGCCAACGTCCTGACTTTC. Translated, it gives CALGQATRSSGANVLTF.

The chain joins TRBV6-5 to TRBJ2-5; 7 nucleotides line up with TRBD1. The V gene end was trimmed by 1 base and the J gene end by 1 base; junction bases not matched to a gene: 3. This CDR3 contains 15 residues. Germline V gene lookup returns CDR1 MNHEY and CDR2 SVGAGI. The DNA for the CDR3 is TGTGCCAGCAGTTACTTCCGGGACAGCCAAGAGACCCAGTACTTC. Translating it yields CASSYFRDSQETQYF.

The gene calls are TRBV5-5 and TRBJ1-5; maybe TRBD1 (5 bases). Germline V gene lookup returns CDR1 SGHKS and CDR2 YYEKEE (reference sequence). CDR3 length equals 16 residues. Deletions cut 5 bases from V and 0 bases from J, with 15 bases between. The CDR3 sequence: CASRPTDSYSNQPQHF. CDR3 sequence (DNA): TGTGCCAGCAGACCAACCGACAGTTATAGCAATCAGCCCCAGCATTTT.

This chain uses TRBV5-1 with TRBJ1-2; weak D call: TRBD1 (6 bases). Germline loops: CDR1 SGHRS, CDR2 YFSETQ. The CDR3 length is 14 residues. V shed 2 bases and J shed 4 bases, with 12 bases lying between them. DNA of the CDR3: TGCGCCAGCAGCTTTAACAGGGTGGGCTATGGCTACACCTTC. Amino acid sequence: CASSFNRVGYGYTF.

The rearrangement uses TRBV5-8 and TRBJ2-2; a possible D gene is TRBD2 (6 bases). The CDR3 extends over 13 amino acids. Germline V CDR1 and CDR2: SGHTS, YDEGEE. The V end lost 4 bases, the J end lost 7 bases, and 11 bases lay between the germline ends. CDR3 DNA sequence: TGTGCCAGCAGCCGGCGGGGTGTCGGGGAGCTGTTTTTT. This gives the protein CASSRRGVGELFF.

J is TRBJ2-3 and V is TRBV14; D ambiguous. The V gene's germline CDR1 is SGHDN and CDR2 FVKESK. Trimming left V 1 base short and J 2 bases short, with 10 bases between. This CDR3 comprises 15 residues. This CDR3 is CASSQGAFTTDTQYF. In nucleotides, the CDR3 is TGTGCCAGCAGCCAAGGGGCTTTCACCACAGATACGCAGTATTTT.

This CDR3 is CASSQDLGGTPSGANVLTF. The CDR3 nucleotides read TGCGCCAGCAGCCAAGATCTAGGCGGGACTCCTTCTGGGGCCAACGTCCTGACTTTC. The chain carries TRBV4-3 and TRBJ2-6; TRBD2 is a possible D gene (6 bases). Deletions cut 0 bases from V and 1 base from J, with 16 bases between. CDR3 length equals 19 residues. The germline CDR1 and CDR2 sequences are LGHNA and YSLEER.

This rearrangement joins TRBV5-1 to TRBJ1-2; TRBD1 might be the D (6 bases). Germline CDR1 reads SGHRS; CDR2 reads YFSETQ. With 0 bases removed from V and 6 bases from J, the gap between germline ends came to 12 bases. The CDR3 has 14 residues. The CDR3 bases are TGCGCCAGCAGCTTGGTGGGCAGGGGAAATGGCTACACCTTC. Amino acids: CASSLVGRGNGYTF.